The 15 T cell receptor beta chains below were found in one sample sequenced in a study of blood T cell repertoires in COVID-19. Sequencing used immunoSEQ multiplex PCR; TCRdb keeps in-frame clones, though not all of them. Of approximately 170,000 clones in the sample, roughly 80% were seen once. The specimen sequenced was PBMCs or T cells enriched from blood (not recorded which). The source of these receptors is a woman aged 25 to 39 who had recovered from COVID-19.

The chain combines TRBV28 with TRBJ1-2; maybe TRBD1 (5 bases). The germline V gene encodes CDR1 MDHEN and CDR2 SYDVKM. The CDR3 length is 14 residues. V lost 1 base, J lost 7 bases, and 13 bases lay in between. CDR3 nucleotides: TGTGCCAGCAGTTTATACGGGGGAGGGGTTGGCTACACCTTC. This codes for CASSLYGGGVGYTF.

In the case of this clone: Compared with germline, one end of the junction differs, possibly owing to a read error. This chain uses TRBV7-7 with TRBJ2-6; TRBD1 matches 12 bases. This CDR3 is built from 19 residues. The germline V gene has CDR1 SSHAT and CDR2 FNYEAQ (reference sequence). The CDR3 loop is CASSPREGQGALGANVLTF. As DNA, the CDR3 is TGTGCTAGCAGCCCACGGGAGGGACAGGGGGCGCTTGGGGCCAACGTCCTGACTTTC. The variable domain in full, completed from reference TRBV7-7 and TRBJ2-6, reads GAGVSQSPRYKVTKRGQDVTLRCDPISSHATLYWYQQALGQGPEFLTYFNYEAQPDKSGLPSDRFSAERPEGSISTLTIQRTEQRDSAMYRCASSPREGQGALGANVLTFGAGSRLTVL.

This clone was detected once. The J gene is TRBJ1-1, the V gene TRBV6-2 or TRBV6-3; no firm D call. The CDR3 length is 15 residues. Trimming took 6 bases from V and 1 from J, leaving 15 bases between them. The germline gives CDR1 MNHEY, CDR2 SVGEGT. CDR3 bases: TGTGCCAGCAGCCCCGGAGGACCGACGAACACTGAAGCTTTCTTT. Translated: CASSPGGPTNTEAFF.

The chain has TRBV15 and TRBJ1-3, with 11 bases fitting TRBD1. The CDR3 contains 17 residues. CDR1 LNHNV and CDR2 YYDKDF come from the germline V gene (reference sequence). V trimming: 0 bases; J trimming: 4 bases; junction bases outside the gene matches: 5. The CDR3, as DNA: TGTGCCACCAGCAGAGATCCTAGGACAGGGGGCGGAAACACCATATATTTT. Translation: CATSRDPRTGGGNTIYF.

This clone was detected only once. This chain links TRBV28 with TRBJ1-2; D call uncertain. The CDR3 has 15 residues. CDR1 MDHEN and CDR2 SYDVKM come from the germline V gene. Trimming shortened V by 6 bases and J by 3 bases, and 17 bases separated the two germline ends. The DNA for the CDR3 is TGTGCCAGCAGACAACACCTAGGCGGTCACTATGGCTACACCTTC. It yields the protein CASRQHLGGHYGYTF.

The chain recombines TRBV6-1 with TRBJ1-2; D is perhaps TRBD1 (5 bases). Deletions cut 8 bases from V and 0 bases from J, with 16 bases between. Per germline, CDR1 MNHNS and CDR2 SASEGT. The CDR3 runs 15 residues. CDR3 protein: CASEIGAIPNYGYTF. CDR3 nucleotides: TGTGCCAGCGAGATAGGGGCGATCCCTAACTATGGCTACACCTTC.

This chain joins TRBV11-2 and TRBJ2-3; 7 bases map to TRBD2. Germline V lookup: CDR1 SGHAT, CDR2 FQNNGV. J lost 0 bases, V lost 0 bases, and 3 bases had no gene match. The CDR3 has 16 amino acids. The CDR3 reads CASSLDLRGSTDTQYF. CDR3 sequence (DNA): TGTGCCAGCAGCTTAGATTTGCGGGGGAGCACAGATACGCAGTATTTT.

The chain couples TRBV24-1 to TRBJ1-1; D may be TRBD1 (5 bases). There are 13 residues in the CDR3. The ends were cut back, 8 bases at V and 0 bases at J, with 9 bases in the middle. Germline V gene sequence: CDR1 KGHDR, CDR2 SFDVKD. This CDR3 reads CATMTAMNTEAFF. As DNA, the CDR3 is TGTGCCACCATGACAGCTATGAACACTGAAGCTTTCTTT.

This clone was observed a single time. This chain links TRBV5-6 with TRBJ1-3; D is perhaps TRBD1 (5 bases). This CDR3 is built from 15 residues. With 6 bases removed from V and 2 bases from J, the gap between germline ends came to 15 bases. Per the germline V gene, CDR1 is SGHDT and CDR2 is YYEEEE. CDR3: CASNRQKKAGNTIYF. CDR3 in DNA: TGTGCCAGCAACCGACAGAAGAAGGCTGGAAACACCATATATTTT.

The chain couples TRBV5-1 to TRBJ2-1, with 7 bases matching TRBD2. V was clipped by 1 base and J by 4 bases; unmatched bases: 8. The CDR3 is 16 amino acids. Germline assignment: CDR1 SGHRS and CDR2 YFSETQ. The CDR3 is CASSLFTSSGYNEQFF. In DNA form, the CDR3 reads TGCGCCAGCAGCTTGTTTACTTCTAGCGGATACAATGAGCAGTTCTTC.

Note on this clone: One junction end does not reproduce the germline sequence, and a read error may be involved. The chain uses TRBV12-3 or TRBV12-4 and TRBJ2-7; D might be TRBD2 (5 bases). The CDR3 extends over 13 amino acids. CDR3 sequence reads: CASSIARFYEQYF. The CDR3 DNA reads TGTGCCAGCAGTATAGCGAGATTCTACGAGCAGTACTTC.

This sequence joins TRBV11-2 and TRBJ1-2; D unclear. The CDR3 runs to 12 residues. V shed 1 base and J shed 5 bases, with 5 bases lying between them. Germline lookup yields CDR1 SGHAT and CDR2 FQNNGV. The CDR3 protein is CASSLGQYGYTF. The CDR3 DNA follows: TGTGCCAGCAGCTTAGGACAATATGGCTACACCTTC.

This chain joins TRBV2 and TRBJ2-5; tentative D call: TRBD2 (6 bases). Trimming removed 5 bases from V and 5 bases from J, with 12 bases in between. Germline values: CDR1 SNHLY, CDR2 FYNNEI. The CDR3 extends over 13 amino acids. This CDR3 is CASSSPRGETQYF. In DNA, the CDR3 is TGTGCCAGCAGTAGTCCTCGGGGGGAGACCCAGTACTTC.

The CDR3 sequence is CASSLLDFSYEQYF. The CDR3 DNA follows: TGCGCCAGCAGCTTGTTAGACTTCTCCTACGAGCAGTACTTC. This chain links TRBV5-1 with TRBJ2-7, with D unresolved. Trimming cost V 1 base and J 0 bases, with 8 bases left between them. The CDR3 totals 14 residues. The germline V gene has CDR1 SGHRS and CDR2 YFSETQ.

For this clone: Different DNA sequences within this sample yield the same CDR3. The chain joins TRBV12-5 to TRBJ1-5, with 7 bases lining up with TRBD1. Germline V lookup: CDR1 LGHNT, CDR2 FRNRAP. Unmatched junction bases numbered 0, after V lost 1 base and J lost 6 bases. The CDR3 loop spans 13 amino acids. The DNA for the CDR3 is TGTGCTAGTGGTTTGGGACAGGGTCAGCCCCAGCATTTT. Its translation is CASGLGQGQPQHF.